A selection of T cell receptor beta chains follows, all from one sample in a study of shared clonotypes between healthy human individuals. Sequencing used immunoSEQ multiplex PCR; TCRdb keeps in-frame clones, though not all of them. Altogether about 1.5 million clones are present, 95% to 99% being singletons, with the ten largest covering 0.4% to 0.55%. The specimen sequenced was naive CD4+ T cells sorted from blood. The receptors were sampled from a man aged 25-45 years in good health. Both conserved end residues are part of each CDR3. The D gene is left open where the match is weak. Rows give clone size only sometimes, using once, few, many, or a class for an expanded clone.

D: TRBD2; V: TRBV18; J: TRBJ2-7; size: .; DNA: TGTGCCAGCTCACCAACTAGCGGGAGGATCTACGAGCAGTACTTC; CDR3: CASSPTSGRIYEQYF
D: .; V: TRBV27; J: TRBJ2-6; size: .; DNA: TGTGCCAGCAGTTTGTTAGCCACTGGGGCCAACGTCCTGACTTTC; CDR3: CASSLLATGANVLTF
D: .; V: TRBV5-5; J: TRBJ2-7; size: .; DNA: TGTGCCAGCGGAGGGGGCTCCCTTTACGAGCAGTACTTC; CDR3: CASGGGSLYEQYF
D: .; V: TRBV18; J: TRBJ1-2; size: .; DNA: TGTGCCAGCTCACTTACCGTTATAAACTATGGCTACACCTTC; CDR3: CASSLTVINYGYTF
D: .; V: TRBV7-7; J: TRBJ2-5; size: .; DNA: TGTGCTAGCAGCGAGATATTAGGCCTTCAAGAGACCCAGTACTTC; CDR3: CASSEILGLQETQYF
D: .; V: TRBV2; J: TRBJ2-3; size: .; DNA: TGTGCCAGCAGTGAACAGGGTTTAGGGACAGATACGCAGTATTTT; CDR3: CASSEQGLGTDTQYF
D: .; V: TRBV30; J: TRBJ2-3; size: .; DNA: TGTGCCTGGAGTGTATCGGGGATATCCACAGATACGCAGTATTTT; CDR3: CAWSVSGISTDTQYF
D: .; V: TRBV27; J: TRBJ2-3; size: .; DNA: TGTGCCAGCAGTTTTTCTAACACCGCGCCCGACACAGATACGCAGTATTTT; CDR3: CASSFSNTAPDTDTQYF
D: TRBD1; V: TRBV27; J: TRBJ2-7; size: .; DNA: TGTGCCAGCAGTCCCCTGACAGGGAACTCCGAGCAGTACTTC; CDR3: CASSPLTGNSEQYF
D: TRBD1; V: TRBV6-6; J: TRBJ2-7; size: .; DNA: TGTGCCAGCACCAACCCCTTCGGTCAGGGGGCGGGTGAGCAGTACTTC; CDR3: CASTNPFGQGAGEQYF
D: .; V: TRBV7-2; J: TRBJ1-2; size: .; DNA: TGTGCCAGCGGCGACGGGACCATCGGGCGGGGCTACACCTTC; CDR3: CASGDGTIGRGYTF
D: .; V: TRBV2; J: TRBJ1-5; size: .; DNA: TGTGCCAGCAGCATATCCGGGACCTCATCCCAGCCCCAGCATTTT; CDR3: CASSISGTSSQPQHF
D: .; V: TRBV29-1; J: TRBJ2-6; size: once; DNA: TGCAGCGTTGTTGGGCCACCTGGGGCCAACGTCCTGACTTTC; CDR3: CSVVGPPGANVLTF
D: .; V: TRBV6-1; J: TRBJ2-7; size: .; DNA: TGTGCCAGCAGTGGGAGAATGGAGGGGGCCTACGAGCAGTACTTC; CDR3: CASSGRMEGAYEQYF
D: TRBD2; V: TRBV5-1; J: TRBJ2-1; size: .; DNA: TGCGCCAGCAGCTCGAGGGCGGGAGTGGGTAATGAGCAGTTCTTC; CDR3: CASSSRAGVGNEQFF
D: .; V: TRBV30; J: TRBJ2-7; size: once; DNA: TGTGCTGGGGGAGGGGCCGACAGGCTCTACGAGCAGTACTTC; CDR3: CAGGGADRLYEQYF
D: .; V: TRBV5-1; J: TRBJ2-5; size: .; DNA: TGCGCCAGCAGCTTGGCAGGGGCCCAAGAGACCCAGTACTTC; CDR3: CASSLAGAQETQYF
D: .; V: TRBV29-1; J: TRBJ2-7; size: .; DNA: TGCAGCGTTCGCGCTAGCGGACAGAACGAGCAGTACTTC; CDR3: CSVRASGQNEQYF
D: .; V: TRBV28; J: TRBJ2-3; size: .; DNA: TGTGCCAGCAGTATTTTTAGCGGAGGGGGGAGTAGCACAGATACGCAGTATTTT; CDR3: CASSIFSGGGSSTDTQYF
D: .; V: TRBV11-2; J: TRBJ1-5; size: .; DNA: TGTGCCAGCAGCCCAAGGGGGAGCAATCAGCCCCAGCATTTT; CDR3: CASSPRGSNQPQHF
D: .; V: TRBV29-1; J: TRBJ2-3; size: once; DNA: TGCAGCGTCGAGGAACTAGCTGCAGATACGCAGTATTTT; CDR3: CSVEELAADTQYF
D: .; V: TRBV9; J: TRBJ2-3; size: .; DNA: TGTGCCAGCAGCGTAAGCCCCGACCACACAGATACGCAGTATTTT; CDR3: CASSVSPDHTDTQYF
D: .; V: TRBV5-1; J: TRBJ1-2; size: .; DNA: TGCGCCAGCACCCCCGGGGGGGGCTATGGCTACACCTTC; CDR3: CASTPGGGYGYTF
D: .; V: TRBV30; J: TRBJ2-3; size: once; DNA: TGTGCCTGGAGTGTCGGACTGTTAGATACGCAGTATTTT; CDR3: CAWSVGLLDTQYF
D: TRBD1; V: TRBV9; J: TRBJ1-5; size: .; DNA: TGTGCCAGCAGCCTAACAGGGGACGGGAAGCCCCAGCATTTT; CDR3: CASSLTGDGKPQHF
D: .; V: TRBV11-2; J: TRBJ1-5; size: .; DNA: TGTGCCAGCAGCTTAGGGGACATTAATCAGCCCCAGCATTTT; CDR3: CASSLGDINQPQHF
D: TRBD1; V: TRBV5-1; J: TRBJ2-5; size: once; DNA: TGCGCCAGCAGCTTGGCTTCGACAGGGCAAGAGACCCAGTACTTC; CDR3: CASSLASTGQETQYF
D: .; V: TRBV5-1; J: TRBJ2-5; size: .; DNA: TGCGCCAGCAGCTTGGGTTCAGGGGGGATGTCGGAGACCCAGTACTTC; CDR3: CASSLGSGGMSETQYF
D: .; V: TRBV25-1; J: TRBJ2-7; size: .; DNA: TGTGCCAGCAGTGAAGGGGGCCTTTTGGGGTTC; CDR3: CASSEGGLLGF
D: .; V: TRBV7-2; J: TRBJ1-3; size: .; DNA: TGTGCCAGCAGCTCTACCTGGTTAGCCTCTGGAAACACCATATATTTT; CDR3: CASSSTWLASGNTIYF
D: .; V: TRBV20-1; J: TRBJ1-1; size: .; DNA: TGCAGTGCCCCCAAGGCTGAAGCTTTCTTT; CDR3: CSAPKAEAFF
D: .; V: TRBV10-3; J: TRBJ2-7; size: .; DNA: TGTGCCATCAGTGGGGGGGTGAGCTCCTACGAGCAGTACTTC; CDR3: CAISGGVSSYEQYF
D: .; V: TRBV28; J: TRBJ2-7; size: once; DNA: TGTGCCACACGAACCCTGGAAGGCGGTAACGAGCAGTACTTC; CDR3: CATRTLEGGNEQYF
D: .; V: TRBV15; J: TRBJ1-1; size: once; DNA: TGTGCCACCAGCAGTCTTGCCCTGGCAGGGTTGGGCACTGAAGCTTTCTTT; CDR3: CATSSLALAGLGTEAFF
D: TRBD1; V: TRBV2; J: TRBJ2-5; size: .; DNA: TGTGCCAGCAGCGGAGACAGGGGGCGCGGTGAGACCCAGTACTTC; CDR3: CASSGDRGRGETQYF
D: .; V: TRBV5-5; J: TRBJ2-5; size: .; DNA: TGTGCCAGCAGCCGCAGGGGTGAGACCCAGTACTTC; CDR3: CASSRRGETQYF
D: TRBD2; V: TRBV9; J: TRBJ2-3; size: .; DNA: TGTGCCAGCAGCGTAGGAGCGGGAGCGGCAGATACGCAGTATTTT; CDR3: CASSVGAGAADTQYF
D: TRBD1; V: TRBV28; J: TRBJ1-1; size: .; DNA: TGTGCCACCTCAGGGGGAAGGATGAACACTGAAGCTTTCTTT; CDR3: CATSGGRMNTEAFF